The rows below give T cell receptor beta chains drawn from one sample of a study of cytomegalovirus exposure and HLA in healthy donors. The repertoire was sequenced with immunoSEQ multiplex PCR; TCRdb's copy has only in-frame clones and lacks some. The table records 80,000 to 100,000 clones, under 75% of them present only once. Sequencing input: PBMCs. The receptor set was obtained from a female donor in good health and CMV-seronegative. The CDR3 runs from the conserved cysteine through the conserved F or W. Each record gives: D gene, J gene, clone size, V gene, CDR3 protein, CDR3 DNA. D genes are given only for firm matches. Size is stated for part of the rows, as once, few or many counts, or as a class when the clone is expanded.

>TRBD2|TRBJ2-7|.|TRBV28
CASSAPAGGGREQYF
TGTGCCAGCAGTGCCCCGGCGGGAGGAGGACGCGAGCAGTACTTC
>TRBD1|TRBJ1-1|.|TRBV2
CASSDPDRAPMNTEAFF
TGTGCCAGCAGTGACCCGGACAGGGCACCCATGAACACTGAAGCTTTCTTT
>TRBD1|TRBJ2-7|.|TRBV7-9
CASSFPPGQGAHEQYF
TGTGCCAGCAGCTTCCCTCCGGGACAGGGCGCCCACGAGCAGTACTTC
>TRBD1|TRBJ2-1|few|TRBV5-6
CASSSRDRPAYNEQFF
TGTGCCAGCAGCTCCCGGGACAGGCCTGCCTACAATGAGCAGTTCTTC
>TRBD1|TRBJ1-2|.|TRBV7-9
CASSSDRGGYTF
TGTGCCAGCAGCTCGGACAGGGGGGGCTACACCTTC
>.|TRBJ1-1|few|TRBV6-5
CASRSLNTEAFF
TGTGCCAGCAGATCATTGAACACTGAAGCTTTCTTT
>TRBD2|TRBJ2-7|.|TRBV5-6
CASSLVGLDYKEQYF
TGTGCCAGCAGCTTGGTGGGACTAGACTATAAAGAGCAGTACTTC
>.|TRBJ2-4|.|TRBV5-1
CASSSDAATRRIAKNIQYF
TGCGCCAGCAGCTCGGACGCCGCGACTAGGAGGATAGCCAAAAACATTCAGTACTTC
>.|TRBJ2-5|.|TRBV11-2
CASSLGGQETQYF
TGTGCCAGCAGCTTGGGGGGCCAAGAGACCCAGTACTTC
>TRBD1|TRBJ2-7|.|TRBV4-1
CASSHSGTGGYEQYF
TGCGCCAGCAGCCATTCCGGGACAGGGGGTTACGAGCAGTACTTC
>.|TRBJ1-1|few|TRBV29-1
CSVVRGWNTEAFF
TGCAGCGTTGTGAGGGGGTGGAACACTGAAGCTTTCTTT
>.|TRBJ2-5|.|TRBV5-1
CASSLSAMTAQETQYF
TGCGCCAGCAGCTTGTCGGCTATGACAGCTCAAGAGACCCAGTACTTC
>TRBD1|TRBJ2-7|.|TRBV9
CASSPIGTGDYEQYF
TGTGCCAGCAGCCCCATCGGGACAGGGGACTACGAGCAGTACTTC
>TRBD2|TRBJ2-2|once|TRBV5-1
CASSPGGGTGELFF
TGCGCCAGCAGCCCCGGGGGGGGAACCGGGGAGCTGTTTTTT
>.|TRBJ1-1|.|TRBV5-1
CASSLRTPQMNTEAFF
TGCGCCAGCAGCTTACGGACACCCCAAATGAACACTGAAGCTTTCTTT
>TRBD1|TRBJ2-7|.|TRBV15
CATSRLPLGQTTYEQYF
TGTGCCACCAGCAGACTGCCCCTGGGACAGACTACCTACGAGCAGTACTTC
>.|TRBJ1-1|.|TRBV30
CAWSSSRNSGLNTEAFF
TGTGCCTGGAGTAGCAGTAGAAACTCAGGCCTGAACACTGAAGCTTTCTTT
>TRBD2|TRBJ2-3|.|TRBV5-8
CASSLAWTSAATDTQYF
TGTGCCAGCAGCTTGGCCTGGACTAGCGCTGCCACAGATACGCAGTATTTT
>TRBD2|TRBJ2-5|.|TRBV19
CATRRGEGYFGETQYF
TGTGCCACCCGCCGGGGGGAAGGTTATTTTGGGGAGACCCAGTACTTC
>TRBD1|TRBJ1-2|.|TRBV5-7
CASSLEGGTGPPCYGYTF
TGTGCCAGCAGCTTGGAGGGTGGGACAGGACCCCCTTGCTATGGCTACACCTTC
>.|TRBJ1-2|.|TRBV6-5
CASSIQQGNYGYTF
TGTGCCAGCAGTATACAACAGGGAAACTATGGCTACACCTTC
>.|TRBJ2-1|few|TRBV29-1
CSVEENSLGRFLYNEQFF
TGCAGCGTTGAAGAAAATTCCTTGGGCCGTTTCCTTTACAATGAGCAGTTCTTC
>TRBD1|TRBJ1-6|.|TRBV6-5
CASSYGTGYSPLHF
TGTGCCAGCAGTTACGGGACAGGGTATTCACCCCTCCACTTT
>TRBD2|TRBJ2-7|.|TRBV11-2
CASSGQASGIYEQYF
TGTGCCAGCTCAGGTCAGGCCAGCGGGATCTACGAGCAGTACTTC
>TRBD2|TRBJ2-7|.|TRBV30
CAWSSSGLFSYEQYF
TGTGCCTGGAGTTCTAGCGGCCTTTTCTCCTACGAGCAGTACTTC
>TRBD1|TRBJ1-5|.|TRBV9
CASSFGQGNQPQHF
TGTGCCAGCAGCTTCGGACAGGGGAATCAGCCCCAGCATTTT
>.|TRBJ1-5|.|TRBV7-6
CASSLGAGESNQPQHF
TGTGCCAGCAGCTTAGGGGCAGGGGAGAGCAATCAGCCCCAGCATTTT
>TRBD1|TRBJ1-2|once|TRBV6-5
CASSINSGGKGYTF
TGTGCCAGCAGTATAAACTCAGGGGGAAAGGGCTACACCTTC
>.|TRBJ2-7|few|TRBV6-6
CASSSKTGTYEQYF
TGTGCCAGCAGTTCAAAAACAGGTACCTACGAGCAGTACTTC
>TRBD1|TRBJ1-1|.|TRBV6-6
CAGRTGNTEAFF
TGTGCCGGCAGGACAGGGAACACTGAAGCTTTCTTT
>TRBD1|TRBJ1-2|.|TRBV7-2
CASSFDRGSYGYTF
TGTGCCAGCAGCTTTGACAGGGGATCTTATGGCTACACCTTC
>TRBD1|TRBJ1-2|.|TRBV7-9
CASSSRTGLDGYTF
TGTGCCAGCAGTTCCAGGACAGGACTGGATGGCTACACCTTC
>TRBD1|TRBJ2-7|.|TRBV27
CARPRGRYEQYF
TGTGCCAGACCCAGGGGGCGATACGAGCAGTACTTC
>TRBD1|TRBJ1-1|.|TRBV5-6
CASSFGTAEAFF
TGTGCCAGCAGCTTCGGGACAGCCGAAGCTTTCTTT
>.|TRBJ2-3|few|TRBV7-8
CASSLVRGLPSDTQYF
TGTGCCAGCAGCTTAGTACGGGGTTTACCTTCGGATACGCAGTATTTT
>.|TRBJ1-4|.|TRBV25-1
CASSPGQGGEKLFF
TGTGCCAGCAGTCCCGGGCAGGGTGGTGAAAAACTGTTTTTT
>TRBD1|TRBJ2-7|.|TRBV19
CASSPWTGLHYEQYF
TGTGCCAGTAGTCCCTGGACAGGTTTACACTACGAGCAGTACTTC
>TRBD1|TRBJ2-5|.|TRBV28
CASKPGQLQETQYF
TGTGCCAGCAAGCCGGGACAGCTCCAAGAGACCCAGTACTTC
>TRBD2|TRBJ2-3|few|TRBV12-5
CASGPRGGGTDTQYF
TGTGCTAGTGGACCCCGCGGGGGTGGCACAGATACGCAGTATTTT
>.|TRBJ1-1|few|TRBV6-1
CASNRKQGGTEAFF
TGTGCCAGCAATCGAAAACAGGGCGGCACTGAAGCTTTCTTT
>.|TRBJ1-1|.|TRBV12-5
CASGLRGDLMGTEAFF
TGTGCTAGTGGTTTAAGAGGGGACTTAATGGGAACTGAAGCTTTCTTT
>TRBD2|TRBJ2-5|.|TRBV7-9
CASSVGLGGTQYF
TGTGCCAGCAGCGTCGGACTAGGAGGGACCCAGTACTTC
>.|TRBJ2-7|.|TRBV10-3
CAIRTENYEQYF
TGTGCCATCAGAACAGAAAACTACGAGCAGTACTTC
>.|TRBJ1-5|few|TRBV30
CRGAEVQPQHF
TGTCGGGGGGCCGAGGTTCAGCCCCAGCATTTT
>.|TRBJ1-2|.|TRBV6-5
CASSPVRRDGYTF
TGTGCCAGCAGCCCCGTGCGCAGGGATGGCTACACCTTC
>.|TRBJ1-1|.|TRBV7-2
CASSITGAWGTEAFF
TGTGCCAGCAGCATCACAGGCGCTTGGGGCACTGAAGCTTTCTTT
>.|TRBJ1-2|.|TRBV7-6
CASSLNTLPSTNYGYTF
TGTGCCAGCAGCCTGAACACCCTCCCCTCGACTAACTATGGCTACACCTTC
>.|TRBJ2-7|.|TRBV14
CASSRVRLGEQYF
TGTGCCAGCAGCCGCGTCCGACTAGGCGAGCAGTACTTC
>TRBD2|TRBJ2-3|few|TRBV9
CASSGLAGSTDTQYF
TGTGCCAGCAGCGGCCTAGCGGGGAGCACAGATACGCAGTATTTT